Listed below are T cell receptor beta chains from one sample, sequenced in a study of cytomegalovirus exposure and HLA in healthy donors. The repertoire was sequenced with immunoSEQ multiplex PCR; TCRdb's copy has only in-frame clones and lacks some. The ten most abundant clones cover around 1.2% of a sample with about 160,000 clones. The specimen sequenced was PBMCs. The receptor set was obtained from a woman aged 55-70 years in good health and CMV-seronegative. Each CDR3 is given with its conserved first and last residue. Each record gives: J gene, V gene, CDR3 protein.

TRBJ2-7 TRBV5-8 CASSFPGYEQYF
TRBJ2-3 TRBV18 CASSPLQVIGTDTQYF
TRBJ2-7 TRBV6-5 CASSYRDRDYEQYF
TRBJ2-7 TRBV5-4 CASSLVGQGEQYF
TRBJ1-1 TRBV27 CASSLSPTPGTEAFF
TRBJ2-1 TRBV6-5 CASGFRGREQFF
TRBJ2-7 TRBV6-4 CANPLGGSSYEQYF
TRBJ2-2 TRBV7-9 CASSLPGLAGVGELFF
TRBJ2-1 TRBV5-1 CASSLDRTTYNEQFF
TRBJ2-5 TRBV7-3 CASSLGAGVETQYF
TRBJ2-7 TRBV7-7 CASSLDSTGGYEQYF
TRBJ2-1 TRBV7-9 CASSLLLVGQGTDEQFF
TRBJ2-2 TRBV9 CASSVAGLADTGELFF
TRBJ1-5 TRBV27 CASSLFSGGDAGQPQHF
TRBJ1-6 TRBV18 CASSPSTGEDSPLHF
TRBJ2-3 TRBV9 CASSVELNTDTQYF
TRBJ1-4 TRBV7-8 CASSSQFQGELFF
TRBJ1-1 TRBV7-9 CASRSSSTAPNTEAFF
TRBJ2-3 TRBV5-1 CASSLAPDRGADTQYF
TRBJ1-2 TRBV6-6 CASSLRTGTGGYTF